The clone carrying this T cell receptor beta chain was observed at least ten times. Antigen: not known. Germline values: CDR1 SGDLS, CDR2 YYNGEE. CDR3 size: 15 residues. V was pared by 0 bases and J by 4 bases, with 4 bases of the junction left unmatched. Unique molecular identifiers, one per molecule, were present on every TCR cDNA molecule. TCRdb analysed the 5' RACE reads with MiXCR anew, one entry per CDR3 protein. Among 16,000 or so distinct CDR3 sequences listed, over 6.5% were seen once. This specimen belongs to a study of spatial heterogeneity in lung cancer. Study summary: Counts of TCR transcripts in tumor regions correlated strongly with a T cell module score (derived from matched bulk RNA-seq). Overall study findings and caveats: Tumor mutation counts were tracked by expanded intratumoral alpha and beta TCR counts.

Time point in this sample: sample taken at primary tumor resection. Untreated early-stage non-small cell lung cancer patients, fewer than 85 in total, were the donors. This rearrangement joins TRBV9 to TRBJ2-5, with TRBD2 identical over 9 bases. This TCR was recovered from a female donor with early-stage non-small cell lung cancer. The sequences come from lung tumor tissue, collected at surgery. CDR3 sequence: CASSVGGTSRETQYF. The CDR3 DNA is TGTGCCAGCAGCGTAGGGGGGACTAGCAGAGAGACCCAGTACTTC.